A single sample is the source of the 10 T cell receptor beta chains below, sequenced in a study of blood T cell repertoires in COVID-19. Some clones are missing from TCRdb's copy, which holds only in-frame ones; the method was immunoSEQ multiplex PCR. The repertoire has roughly 300,000 clones, 75% to 95% of them found once; the top ten carry more than 6%. The sequencing sample was made of peripheral blood. These receptors all come from a woman younger than 45 with COVID-19, enrolled during active disease.

The V call is TRBV5-1, the J call TRBJ1-6; D is undetermined. The CDR3 covers 16 residues. Trimming stripped 1 base from V and 9 bases from J, with 17 bases between. CDR1 is SGHRS and CDR2 is YFSETQ in the germline V gene. The CDR3 DNA reads as TGCGCCAGCAGCTTGTCCCCGGGGAGCGATGGTTCACCCCTCCACTTT. Protein product: CASSLSPGSDGSPLHF. The full variable domain, its missing parts supplied by reference TRBV5-1 and TRBJ1-6, is KAGVTQTPRYLIKTRGQQVTLSCSPISGHRSVSWYQQTPGQGLQFLFEYFSETQRNKGNFPGRFSGRQFSNSRSEMNVSTLELGDSALYLCASSLSPGSDGSPLHFGNGTRLTVT.

This chain uses TRBV4-2 with TRBJ1-2; 8 bases line up with TRBD1. CDR1 LGHNA and CDR2 YNFKEQ come from the germline V gene. Germline trimming cut 4 bases from V and 4 bases from J; bases unmatched to any gene: 8. The CDR3 has 15 amino acids. CDR3 protein: CASSPGQGSAYGYTF. CDR3 bases: TGTGCCAGCAGCCCAGGACAGGGATCGGCCTATGGCTACACCTTC.

This clone was recorded only once. The chain recombines TRBV4-1 with TRBJ1-2; D unclear. From germline, CDR1 is MGHRA and CDR2 YSYEKL. The CDR3 runs 15 residues. V lost 0 bases and J 4 bases, leaving 12 bases between the germline ends. CDR3: CASSQDLSIGYGYTF. The CDR3 DNA is TGCGCCAGCAGCCAAGATTTGTCCATCGGCTATGGCTACACCTTC.

CDR3 residues: CASRAGTGRETQYF. The CDR3 DNA follows: TGTGCCAGCAGGGCTGGGACAGGTCGAGAGACCCAGTACTTC. The genes are TRBV28 and TRBJ2-5, with 8 bases matching TRBD1. The CDR3 is made up of 14 amino acids. Germline assignment: CDR1 MDHEN and CDR2 SYDVKM. The V gene end was trimmed by 6 bases and the J gene end by 4 bases; junction bases not matched to a gene: 7.

The V gene is TRBV7-3, the J gene TRBJ1-1; 9 nucleotides match TRBD1. The V gene end was trimmed by 6 bases and the J gene end by 5 bases; junction bases not matched to a gene: 4. Germline V gene sequence: CDR1 SGHTA, CDR2 FQGTGA. The CDR3 contains 13 residues. This CDR3 reads CASSLDRGTEAFF. In DNA form, the CDR3 reads TGTGCCAGCAGTTTGGACAGGGGAACTGAAGCTTTCTTT.

This rearrangement joins TRBV28 to TRBJ1-2; D unclear. The germline V and J ends were trimmed by 3 bases and 3 bases, with 8 bases remaining between them. Germline-derived CDR1 and CDR2 are MDHEN and SYDVKM. The CDR3 sequence is 13 residues long. CDR3 DNA: TGTGCCAGCAGTTTGACGGGGTACTATGGCTACACCTTC. It codes for CASSLTGYYGYTF.

In its sample, this clone was seen once. The J gene is TRBJ2-7, the V gene TRBV14; 10 bases are shared with TRBD2. Trimming at V came to 3 bases and at J to 3 bases, leaving 8 bases not matched to a gene. This CDR3 spans 16 amino acids. Germline V lookup: CDR1 SGHDN, CDR2 FVKESK. The CDR3 DNA sequence: TGTGCCAGCAGCCATCCCCCTAGCGGGAGTTTCTACGAGCAGTACTTC. Residues: CASSHPPSGSFYEQYF.

V is TRBV7-9 and J is TRBJ1-2; 10 positions match TRBD1. Germline CDR1 and CDR2: SEHNR and FQNEAQ (reference sequence). V dropped 4 bases and J dropped 5; count of bases not matched to a gene: 4. The CDR3 has 14 amino acids. In DNA form, the CDR3 reads TGTGCCAGCAGCTCCGGGACAGGGGATTATGGCTACACCTTC. Translation: CASSSGTGDYGYTF.

The chain uses TRBV11-2 and TRBJ2-1, with 8 bases aligning to TRBD2. In germline, CDR1 is SGHAT, CDR2 FQNNGV. This CDR3 is 17 amino acids long. J lost 8 bases, V lost 0 bases, and 12 bases had no gene match. The CDR3 sequence is CASSLEVSGILGDEQFF. The CDR3 nucleotides are TGTGCCAGCAGCTTAGAGGTTAGCGGGATCCTCGGGGATGAGCAGTTCTTC.

The rearrangement joins TRBV9 to TRBJ1-3; D ambiguous. CDR3 size: 13 residues. Trimming took off 0 bases at V and 6 bases at J, with 7 bases between the two ends. The germline CDR1 and CDR2 sequences are SGDLS and YYNGEE. CDR3: CASSVVGENTIYF. CDR3 bases: TGTGCCAGCAGCGTAGTAGGAGAAAACACCATATATTTT.